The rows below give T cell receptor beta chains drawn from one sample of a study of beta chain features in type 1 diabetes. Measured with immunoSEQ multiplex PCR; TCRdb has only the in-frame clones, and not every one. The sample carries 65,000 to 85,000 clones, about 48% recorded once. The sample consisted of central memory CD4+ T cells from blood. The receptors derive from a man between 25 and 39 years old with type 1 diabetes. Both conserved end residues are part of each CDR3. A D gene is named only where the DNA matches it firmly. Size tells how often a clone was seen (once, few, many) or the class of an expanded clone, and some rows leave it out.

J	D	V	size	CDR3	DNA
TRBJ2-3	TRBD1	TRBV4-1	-	CASSQRPGGDTQYF	TGCGCCAGCAGCCAACGACCAGGGGGAGATACGCAGTATTTT
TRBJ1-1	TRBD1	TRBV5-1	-	CASSTTGVNTEAFF	TGCGCCAGCAGCACTACAGGGGTGAACACTGAAGCTTTCTTT
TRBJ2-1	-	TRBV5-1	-	CASSLNSRGDEQFF	TGCGCCAGCAGCTTAAATTCCAGGGGAGATGAGCAGTTCTTC
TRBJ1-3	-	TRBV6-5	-	CASSYTDGGNTIYF	TGTGCCAGCAGTTACACTGATGGTGGAAACACCATATATTTT
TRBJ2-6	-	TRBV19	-	CASSITGIGANVLTF	TGTGCCAGTAGTATAACAGGGATAGGGGCCAACGTCCTGACTTTC
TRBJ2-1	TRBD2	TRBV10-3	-	CAISESGTSGRYEQFF	TGTGCCATCAGTGAGTCCGGGACTAGCGGGCGCTATGAGCAGTTCTTC
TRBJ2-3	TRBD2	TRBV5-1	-	CASGGGRQDDTQYF	TGCGCCAGCGGGGGGGGAAGGCAGGACGATACGCAGTATTTT
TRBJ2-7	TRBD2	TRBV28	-	CASSPGTSVYEQYF	TGTGCCAGCAGTCCCGGGACTAGCGTCTACGAGCAGTACTTC
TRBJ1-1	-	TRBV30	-	CAWSNGLTGNTEAFF	TGTGCCTGGAGTAACGGCCTGACGGGGAACACTGAAGCTTTCTTT
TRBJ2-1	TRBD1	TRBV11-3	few	CASSSGTGFNEQFF	TGTGCCAGCAGCTCCGGGACAGGTTTCAATGAGCAGTTCTTC
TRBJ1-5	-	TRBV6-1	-	CASSDQVVASRPQHF	TGTGCCAGCAGTGACCAGGTAGTGGCGAGTAGGCCCCAGCATTTT
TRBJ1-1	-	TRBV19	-	CASASGNRAEAFF	TGTGCCAGCGCCTCGGGGAATAGGGCTGAAGCTTTCTTT
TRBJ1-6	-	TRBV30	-	CAWSPILTRQGYNSPLHF	TGTGCCTGGAGTCCGATATTGACCCGGCAGGGGTATAATTCACCCCTCCACTTT
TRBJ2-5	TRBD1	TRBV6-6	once	CASSNTGVETQYF	TGTGCCAGCAGTAACACAGGGGTGGAGACCCAGTACTTC
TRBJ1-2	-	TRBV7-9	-	CASSWDTYGYTF	TGTGCCAGCAGCTGGGACACCTATGGCTACACCTTC
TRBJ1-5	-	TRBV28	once	CASSLPGDNQPQHF	TGTGCCAGCAGTCTGCCAGGGGACAATCAGCCCCAGCATTTT
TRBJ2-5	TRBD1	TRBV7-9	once	CASSARTGGGLATQETQYF	TGTGCCAGCAGCGCAAGGACAGGGGGCGGTCTGGCTACTCAAGAGACCCAGTACTTC
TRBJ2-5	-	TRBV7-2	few	CASSLSGVLETQYF	TGTGCCAGCAGCCTCAGCGGCGTTCTGGAGACCCAGTACTTC
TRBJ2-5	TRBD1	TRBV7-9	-	CASSPPDRVNQETQYF	TGTGCCAGCAGCCCTCCGGACAGGGTTAACCAAGAGACCCAGTACTTC
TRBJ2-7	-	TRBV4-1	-	CASSQGGSYEQYF	TGCGCCAGCAGCCAGGGGGGCTCCTACGAGCAGTACTTC
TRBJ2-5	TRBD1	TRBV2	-	CASSEARQGAHGTQYF	TGTGCCAGCAGTGAAGCCCGACAGGGGGCGCATGGGACCCAGTACTTC
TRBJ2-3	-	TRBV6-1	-	CASRRDWADTQYF	TGTGCCAGCAGGCGGGACTGGGCAGATACGCAGTATTTT
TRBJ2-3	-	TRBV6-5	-	CASSLDSSAEADTQYF	TGTGCCAGCAGTTTGGACTCCTCGGCTGAGGCAGATACGCAGTATTTT
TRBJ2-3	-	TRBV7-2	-	CASSSQVEDTQYF	TGTGCCAGCAGCTCCCAAGTGGAGGATACGCAGTATTTT
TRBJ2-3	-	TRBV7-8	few	CASSLDRRGADTQYF	TGTGCCAGCAGCTTAGATCGACGGGGAGCAGATACGCAGTATTTT
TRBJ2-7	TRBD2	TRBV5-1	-	CASSLALAGGGSSYEQYF	TGCGCCAGCAGCTTGGCGCTAGCGGGGGGCGGGAGCTCCTACGAGCAGTACTTC
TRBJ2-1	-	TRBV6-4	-	CASSDSGNTPYNEQFF	TGTGCCAGCAGTGACTCGGGCAACACTCCGTACAATGAGCAGTTCTTC
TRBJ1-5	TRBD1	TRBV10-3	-	CAISDSDRAPQHF	TGTGCCATCAGTGACTCAGACAGGGCGCCCCAGCATTTT
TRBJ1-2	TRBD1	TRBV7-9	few	CASSPRQGIWYGYTF	TGTGCCAGCAGCCCTAGACAGGGGATATGGTATGGCTACACCTTC
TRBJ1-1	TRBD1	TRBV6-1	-	CASSDRQGATGAEAFF	TGTGCCAGCAGTGACAGACAGGGGGCTACAGGCGCTGAAGCTTTCTTT
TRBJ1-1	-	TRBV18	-	CASSPPGAMNTEAFF	TGTGCCAGCTCACCCCCAGGGGCCATGAACACTGAAGCTTTCTTT
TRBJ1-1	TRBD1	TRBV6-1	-	CASSARQGDTEAFF	TGTGCCAGCAGTGCCAGACAGGGCGACACTGAAGCTTTCTTT
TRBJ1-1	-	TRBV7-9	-	CASSLRSEGANTEAFF	TGTGCCAGCAGCTTACGAAGTGAAGGGGCGAACACTGAAGCTTTCTTT
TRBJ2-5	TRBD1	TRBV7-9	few	CASSPGTGVETQYF	TGTGCCAGCAGCCCCGGGACAGGGGTGGAGACCCAGTACTTC
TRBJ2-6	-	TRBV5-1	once	CASSLEPRDSGANVLTF	TGCGCCAGCAGCTTGGAGCCCCGGGACTCTGGGGCCAACGTCCTGACTTTC
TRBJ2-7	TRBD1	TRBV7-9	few	CASSFRDRGGTEQYF	TGTGCCAGCAGCTTCCGGGACAGGGGTGGAACCGAGCAGTACTTC
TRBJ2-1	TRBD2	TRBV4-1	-	CASSLERGNHNEQFF	TGCGCCAGCAGCCTAGAGCGGGGGAACCACAATGAGCAGTTCTTC
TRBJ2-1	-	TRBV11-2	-	CASSLDWQINEQFF	TGTGCCAGCAGCTTAGATTGGCAGATCAATGAGCAGTTCTTC
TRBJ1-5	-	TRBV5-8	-	CASSPGTLYNQPQHF	TGTGCCAGCAGCCCGGGGACTCTGTACAATCAGCCCCAGCATTTT
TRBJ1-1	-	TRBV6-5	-	CASAGRGNTEAFF	TGTGCCAGCGCTGGGAGGGGGAACACTGAAGCTTTCTTT
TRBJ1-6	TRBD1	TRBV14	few	CASSFFGTDNSPLHF	TGTGCCAGCAGCTTTTTTGGGACAGATAATTCACCCCTCCACTTT
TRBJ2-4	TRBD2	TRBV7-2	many	CASSLAASGGALAKNIQYF	TGTGCCAGCAGCTTAGCCGCCAGCGGGGGTGCCCTAGCCAAAAACATTCAGTACTTC
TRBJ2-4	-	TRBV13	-	CASRSGGRGDTKNIQYF	TGTGCCAGCAGGAGTGGGGGCAGGGGGGATACCAAAAACATTCAGTACTTC
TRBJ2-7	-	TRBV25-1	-	CASAATEGSYEQYF	TGTGCCAGTGCGGCGACGGAGGGGTCCTACGAGCAGTACTTC
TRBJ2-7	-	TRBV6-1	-	CASSELGGSSYEQYF	TGTGCCAGCAGTGAACTTGGAGGGAGTTCCTACGAGCAGTACTTC
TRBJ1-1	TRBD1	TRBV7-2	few	CASSPGTGGTEAFF	TGTGCCAGCAGCCCAGGGACAGGGGGCACTGAAGCTTTCTTT
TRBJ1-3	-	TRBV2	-	CASSETQGRNTIYF	TGTGCCAGCAGTGAGACCCAGGGGCGTAACACCATATATTTT
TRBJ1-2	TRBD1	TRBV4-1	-	CASSQDSRGQVDSNYGYTF	TGCGCCAGCAGCCAAGACTCAAGAGGACAGGTCGATTCTAACTATGGCTACACCTTC
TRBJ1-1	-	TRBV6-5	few	CASSYSTGNTEAFF	TGTGCCAGCAGTTACTCGACAGGGAACACTGAAGCTTTCTTT
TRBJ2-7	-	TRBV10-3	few	CAISYGQYEQYF	TGTGCCATCAGCTACGGACAGTACGAGCAGTACTTC